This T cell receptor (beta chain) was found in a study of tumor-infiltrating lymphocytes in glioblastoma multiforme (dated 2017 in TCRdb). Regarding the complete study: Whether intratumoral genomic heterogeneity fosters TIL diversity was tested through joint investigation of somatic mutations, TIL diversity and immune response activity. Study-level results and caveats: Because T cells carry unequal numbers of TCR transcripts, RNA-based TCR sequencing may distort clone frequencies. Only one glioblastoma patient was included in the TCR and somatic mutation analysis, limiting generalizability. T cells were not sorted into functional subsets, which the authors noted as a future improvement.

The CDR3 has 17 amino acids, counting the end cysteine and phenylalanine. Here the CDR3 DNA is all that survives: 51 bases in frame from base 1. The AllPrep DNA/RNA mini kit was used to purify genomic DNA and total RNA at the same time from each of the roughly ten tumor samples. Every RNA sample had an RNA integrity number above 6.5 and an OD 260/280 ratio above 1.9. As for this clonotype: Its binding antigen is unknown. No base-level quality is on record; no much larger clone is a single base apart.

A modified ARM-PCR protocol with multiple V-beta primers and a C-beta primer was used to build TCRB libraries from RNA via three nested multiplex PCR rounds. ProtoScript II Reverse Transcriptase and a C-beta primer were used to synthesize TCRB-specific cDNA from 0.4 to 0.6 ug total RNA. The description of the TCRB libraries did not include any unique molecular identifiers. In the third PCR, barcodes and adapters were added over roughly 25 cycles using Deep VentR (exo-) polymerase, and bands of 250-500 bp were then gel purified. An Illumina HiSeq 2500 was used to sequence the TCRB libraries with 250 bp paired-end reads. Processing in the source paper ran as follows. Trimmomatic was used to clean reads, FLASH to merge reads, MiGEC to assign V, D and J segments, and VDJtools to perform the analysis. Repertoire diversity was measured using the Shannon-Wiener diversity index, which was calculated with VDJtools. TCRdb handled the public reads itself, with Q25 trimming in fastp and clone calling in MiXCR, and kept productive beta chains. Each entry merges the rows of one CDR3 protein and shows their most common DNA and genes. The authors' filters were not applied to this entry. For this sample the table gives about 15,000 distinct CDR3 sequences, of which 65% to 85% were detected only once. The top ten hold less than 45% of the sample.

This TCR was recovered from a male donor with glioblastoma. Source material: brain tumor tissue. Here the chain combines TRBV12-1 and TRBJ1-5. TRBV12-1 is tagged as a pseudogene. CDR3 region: CASSFELPPTINQPQHF. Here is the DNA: TGTGCCAGCAGCTTTGAGCTACCCCCTACTATCAATCAGCCCCAGCATTTT.